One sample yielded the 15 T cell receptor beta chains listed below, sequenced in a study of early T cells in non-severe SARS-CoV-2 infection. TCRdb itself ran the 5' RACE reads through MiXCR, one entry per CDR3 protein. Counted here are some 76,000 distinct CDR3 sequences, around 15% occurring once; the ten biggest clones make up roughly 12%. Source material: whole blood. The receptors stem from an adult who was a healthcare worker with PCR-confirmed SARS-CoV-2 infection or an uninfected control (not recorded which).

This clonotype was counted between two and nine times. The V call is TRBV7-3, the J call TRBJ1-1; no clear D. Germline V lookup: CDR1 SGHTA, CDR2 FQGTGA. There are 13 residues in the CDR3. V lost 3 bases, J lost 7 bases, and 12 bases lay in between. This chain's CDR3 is CASSFEGRGEAFF. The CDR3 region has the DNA TGTGCCAGCAGCTTTGAAGGGAGAGGTGAAGCTTTCTTT.

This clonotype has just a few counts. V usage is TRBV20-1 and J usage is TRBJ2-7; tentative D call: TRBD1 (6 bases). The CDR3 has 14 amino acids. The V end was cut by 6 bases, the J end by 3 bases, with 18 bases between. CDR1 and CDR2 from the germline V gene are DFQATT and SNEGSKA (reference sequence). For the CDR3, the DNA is TGCAGTGCCAGTCTTGCTCGAGGGGGCTACGAGCAGTACTTC. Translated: CSASLARGGYEQYF.

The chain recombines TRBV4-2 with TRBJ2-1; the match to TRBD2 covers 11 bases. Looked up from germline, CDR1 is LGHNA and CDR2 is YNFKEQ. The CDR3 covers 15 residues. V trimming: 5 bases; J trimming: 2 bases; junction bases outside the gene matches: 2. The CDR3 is CASSLAGGTYNEQFF. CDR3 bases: TGTGCCAGCAGCTTAGCGGGAGGGACCTACAATGAGCAGTTCTTC.

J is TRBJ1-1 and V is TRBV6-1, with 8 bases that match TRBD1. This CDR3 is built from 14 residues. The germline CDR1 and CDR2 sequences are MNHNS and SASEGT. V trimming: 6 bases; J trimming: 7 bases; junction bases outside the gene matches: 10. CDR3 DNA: TGTGCCAGCAGCAAGACAGGGGTCAGGGGTGAAGCTTTCTTT. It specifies CASSKTGVRGEAFF.

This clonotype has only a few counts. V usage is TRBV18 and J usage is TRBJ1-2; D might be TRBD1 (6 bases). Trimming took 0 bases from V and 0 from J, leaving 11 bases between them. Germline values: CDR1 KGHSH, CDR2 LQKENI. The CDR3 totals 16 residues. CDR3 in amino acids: CASSPPPPGANYGYTF. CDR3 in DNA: TGTGCCAGCTCACCACCGCCCCCAGGGGCTAACTATGGCTACACCTTC.

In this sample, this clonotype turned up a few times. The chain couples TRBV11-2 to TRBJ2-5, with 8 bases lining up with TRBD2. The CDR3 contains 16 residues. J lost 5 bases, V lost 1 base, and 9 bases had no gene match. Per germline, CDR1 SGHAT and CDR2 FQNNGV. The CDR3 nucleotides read TGTGCCAGCAGCTTAGCTCAGCGGGAGACTCGGGAGACCCAGTACTTC. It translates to CASSLAQRETRETQYF.

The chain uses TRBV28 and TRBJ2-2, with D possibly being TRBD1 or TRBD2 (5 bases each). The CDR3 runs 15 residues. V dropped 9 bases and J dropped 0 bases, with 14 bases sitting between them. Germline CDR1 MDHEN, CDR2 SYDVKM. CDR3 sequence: CAREPGRTNTGELFF. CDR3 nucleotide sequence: TGTGCCAGAGAACCGGGACGTACGAACACCGGGGAGCTGTTTTTT.

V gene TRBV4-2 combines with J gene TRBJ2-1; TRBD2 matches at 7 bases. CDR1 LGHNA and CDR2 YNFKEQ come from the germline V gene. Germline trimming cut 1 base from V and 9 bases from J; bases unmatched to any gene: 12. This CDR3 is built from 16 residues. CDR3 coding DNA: TGTGCCAGCAGCCAAGTTGAGGGAGGGCAGGGAGGTGAGCAGTTCTTC. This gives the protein CASSQVEGGQGGEQFF.

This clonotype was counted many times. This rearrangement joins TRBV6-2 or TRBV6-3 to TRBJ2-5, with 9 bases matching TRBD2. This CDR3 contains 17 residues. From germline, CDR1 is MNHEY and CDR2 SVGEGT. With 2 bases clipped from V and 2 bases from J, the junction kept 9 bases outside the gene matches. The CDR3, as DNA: TGTGCCAGCAGTTACCCCGGACTAGCGAGCGGTCAAGAGACCCAGTACTTC. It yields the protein CASSYPGLASGQETQYF.

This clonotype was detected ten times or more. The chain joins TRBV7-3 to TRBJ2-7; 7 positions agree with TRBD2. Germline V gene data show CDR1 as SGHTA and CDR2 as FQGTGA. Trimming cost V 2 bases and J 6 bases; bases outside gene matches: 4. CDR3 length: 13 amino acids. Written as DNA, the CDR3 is TGTGCCAGCAGCTTAGATGGACTAGGCGAGCAGTACTTC. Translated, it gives CASSLDGLGEQYF. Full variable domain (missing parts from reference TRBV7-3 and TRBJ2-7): GAGVSQTPSNKVTEKGKYVELRCDPISGHTALYWYRQSLGQGPEFLIYFQGTGAADDSGLPNDRFFAVRPEGSVSTLKIQRTERGDSAVYLCASSLDGLGEQYFGPGTRLTVT.

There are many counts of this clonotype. The chain's CDR3 is CSVEGSPSYNEQFF. The DNA for the CDR3 is TGCAGCGTTGAAGGGTCACCCTCCTACAATGAGCAGTTCTTC. The J gene is TRBJ2-1, the V gene TRBV29-1; D uncertain. Germline lookup yields CDR1 SQVTM and CDR2 ANQGSEA. The V end lost 1 base, the J end lost 0 bases, and 7 bases lay between the germline ends. The CDR3 is made up of 14 amino acids.

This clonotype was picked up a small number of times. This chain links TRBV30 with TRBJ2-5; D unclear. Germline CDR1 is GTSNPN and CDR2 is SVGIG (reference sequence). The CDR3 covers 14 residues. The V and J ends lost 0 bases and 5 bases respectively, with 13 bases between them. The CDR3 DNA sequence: TGTGCCTGGAGTGTACCCCGAAGATCCGAGACCCAGTACTTC. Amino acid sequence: CAWSVPRRSETQYF. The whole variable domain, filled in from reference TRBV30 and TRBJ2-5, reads SQTIHQWPATLVQPVGSPLSLECTVEGTSNPNLYWYRQAAGRGLQLLFYSVGIGQISSEVPQNLSASRPQDRQFILSSKKLLLSDSGFYLCAWSVPRRSETQYFGPGTRLLVL.

The CDR3 region has the DNA TGTGCCAGCAGCTTAGGTCTAGTGATCCCAGATACGCAGTATTTT. As protein: CASSLGLVIPDTQYF. J is TRBJ2-3 and V is TRBV7-6; unclear D gene. This CDR3 spans 15 amino acids. Germline CDR1 reads SGHVS; CDR2 reads FNYEAQ. V was shortened by 1 base and J by 4 bases, with 12 bases between the two germline ends.

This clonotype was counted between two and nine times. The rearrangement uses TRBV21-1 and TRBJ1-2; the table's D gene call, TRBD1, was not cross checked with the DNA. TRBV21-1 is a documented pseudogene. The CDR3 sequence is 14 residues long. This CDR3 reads CASISRKGDYGYTF. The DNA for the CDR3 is TGTGCCAGCATCTCCCGGAAAGGAGACTATGGCTACACCTTC.

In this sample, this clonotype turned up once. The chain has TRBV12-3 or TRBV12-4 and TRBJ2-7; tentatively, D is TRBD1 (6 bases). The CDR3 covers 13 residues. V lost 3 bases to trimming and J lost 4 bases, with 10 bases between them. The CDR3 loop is CASSFSGQYEQYF. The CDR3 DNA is TGTGCCAGCAGTTTCAGCGGACAGTACGAGCAGTACTTC.